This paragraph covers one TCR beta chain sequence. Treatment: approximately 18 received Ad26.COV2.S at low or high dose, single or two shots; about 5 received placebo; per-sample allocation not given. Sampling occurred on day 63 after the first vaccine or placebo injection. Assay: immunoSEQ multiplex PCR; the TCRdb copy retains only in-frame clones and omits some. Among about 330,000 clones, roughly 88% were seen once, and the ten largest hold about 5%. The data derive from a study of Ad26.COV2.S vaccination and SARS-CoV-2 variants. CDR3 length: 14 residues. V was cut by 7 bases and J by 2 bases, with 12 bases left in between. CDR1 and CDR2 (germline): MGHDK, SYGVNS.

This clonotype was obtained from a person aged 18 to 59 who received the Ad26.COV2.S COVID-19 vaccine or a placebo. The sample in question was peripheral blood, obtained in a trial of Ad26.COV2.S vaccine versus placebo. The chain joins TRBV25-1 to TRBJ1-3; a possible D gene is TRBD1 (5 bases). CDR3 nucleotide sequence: TGTGCCAGCAAGGACTTGGGGGCTGGAAACACCATATATTTT. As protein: CASKDLGAGNTIYF.